Sequencing of this TCR beta chain was carried out in a study of T cell repertoires in cytomegalovirus infection. Using its own MiXCR run on the reads, TCRdb lists one record per CDR3 protein. Here the sample spans roughly 730,000 distinct CDR3 sequences, around a third being singletons. The V and J ends lost 4 bases and 0 bases, in that order; junction bases with no gene match: 3. There are 16 residues in the CDR3. Germline V gene sequence: CDR1 MGHRA, CDR2 YSYEKL. Worth noting for this clonotype: Its antigen is unknown.

The clonotype comes from a human donor in good health (CMV status not recorded). Some clones in this sample may be carry-over from other donors' samples. Sequencing used cultured PBMCs, obtained from culture after CMV antigen stimulation. The V and J genes are TRBV4-1 and TRBJ1-3; 10 nucleotides match TRBD1. The CDR3 is CASSPGTGDSGNTIYF. The CDR3 DNA sequence: TGCGCCAGCAGCCCCGGGACAGGGGACTCTGGAAACACCATATATTTT.